The 13 T cell receptor beta chains given below trace back to one sample, sequenced in a study of blood T cell repertoires in COVID-19. Data came from immunoSEQ multiplex PCR; TCRdb stores just in-frame clones and leaves some out. The profile shows some 110,000 clones, roughly 85% of them singletons. The specimen sequenced was peripheral blood. These receptor sequences come from a man aged 35 to 55 with acute or convalescent COVID-19.

The J gene is TRBJ2-1, the V gene TRBV7-2; 9 nucleotides agree with TRBD2. Germline assignment: CDR1 SGHTA and CDR2 FQGNSA. This CDR3 region has 18 residues. With 8 bases clipped from V and 3 bases from J, the junction kept 17 bases outside the gene matches. This CDR3 reads CASGRVTSSGVFYNEQFF. In DNA form, the CDR3 reads TGTGCCAGCGGTAGGGTAACGTCTAGCGGGGTTTTCTACAATGAGCAGTTCTTC.

This clone was seen only a few times. The V gene is TRBV5-4, the J gene TRBJ2-3, with 11 nucleotides matching TRBD2. Germline V lookup: CDR1 SGHNT, CDR2 YYREEE (reference sequence). The junction had 3 bases not matched to a gene; V was cut back by 0 bases and J by 3 bases. The CDR3 covers 16 residues. The CDR3 is CASSLGSGRGTDTQYF. The CDR3 DNA reads TGTGCCAGCAGCTTGGGTAGCGGGAGGGGAACAGATACGCAGTATTTT. Combining the CDR3 with reference TRBV5-4 and TRBJ2-3 gives the whole variable domain ETGVTQSPTHLIKTRGQQVTLRCSSQSGHNTVSWYQQALGQGPQFIFQYYREEENGRGNFPPRFSGLQFPNYSSELNVNALELDDSALYLCASSLGSGRGTDTQYFGPGTRLTVL.

This clone was observed once. A junction end diverges from the germline sequence, so it may reflect a read error. V gene TRBV14 combines with J gene TRBJ1-1; 8 bases align to TRBD1. CDR1 is SGHDN and CDR2 is FVKESK in the germline V gene. This CDR3 region has 13 residues. This CDR3 reads CASSQVQGARIDF. In DNA, the CDR3 is TGTGCCAGCAGCCAAGTGCAGGGGGCGAGGATCGACTTT.

CDR3 amino acids: CASSSTSGGAADTQYF. CDR3 DNA: TGTGCCAGCAGCTCCACTAGCGGGGGGGCTGCAGATACGCAGTATTTT. The rearrangement uses TRBV7-2 and TRBJ2-3; the match to TRBD2 covers 13 bases. The germline V gene has CDR1 SGHTA and CDR2 FQGNSA. This CDR3 has 16 amino acids. V dropped 4 bases and J dropped 4; count of bases not matched to a gene: 5. Using reference TRBV7-2 and TRBJ2-3 for the parts outside the CDR3, the full variable domain is GAGVSQSPSNKVTEKGKDVELRCDPISGHTALYWYRQSLGQGLEFLIYFQGNSAPDKSGLPSDRFSAERTGGSVSTLTIQRTQQEDSAVYLCASSSTSGGAADTQYFGPGTRLTVL.

The genes are TRBV28 and TRBJ2-3; 9 positions match TRBD2. There are 15 residues in the CDR3. V lost 6 bases to trimming and J lost 1 base; unmatched junction nucleotides: 5. Germline assignment: CDR1 MDHEN and CDR2 SYDVKM. The CDR3 protein is CASRMAGGGTDTQYF. The DNA for the CDR3 is TGTGCCAGCAGGATGGCGGGGGGGGGCACAGATACGCAGTATTTT.

This clone was counted a single time. The gene calls are TRBV7-9 and TRBJ2-7; maybe TRBD1 (5 bases). The CDR3 has 14 residues. CDR1 SEHNR and CDR2 FQNEAQ come from the germline V gene (reference sequence). The V end was cut by 1 base, the J end by 6 bases, with 13 bases between. The CDR3 is CASSLEGFRGEQYF. CDR3 coding DNA: TGTGCCAGCAGCTTAGAGGGCTTTAGGGGCGAGCAGTACTTC. Filled out from reference TRBV7-9 and TRBJ2-7, the complete variable domain reads DTGVSQNPRHKITKRGQNVTFRCDPISEHNRLYWYRQTLGQGPEFLTYFQNEAQLEKSRLLSDRFSAERPKGSFSTLEIQRTEQGDSAMYLCASSLEGFRGEQYFGPGTRLTVT.

This clone came up once. This chain uses TRBV28 with TRBJ1-2; 7 positions agree with TRBD1. The length of the CDR3 is 12 residues. Germline V gene data show CDR1 as MDHEN and CDR2 as SYDVKM. Losses at the gene ends were 5 bases for V and 7 bases for J; bases not matched to a gene: 4. CDR3 DNA: TGTGCCAGCAGTCAGGGACAGCGTGGCTACACCTTC. Its translation: CASSQGQRGYTF.

The chain recombines TRBV5-1 with TRBJ2-3, with D possibly being TRBD2 (6 bases). From germline, CDR1 is SGHRS and CDR2 YFSETQ. CDR3 length: 17 amino acids. Trimming took 0 bases from V and 4 from J, leaving 18 bases between them. Written as DNA, the CDR3 is TGCGCCAGCAGCTTGGGGAGGGTAGGGTCAAGAGCAGATACGCAGTATTTT. This gives the protein CASSLGRVGSRADTQYF.

This clone was recorded only once. The chain uses TRBV2 and TRBJ2-1, with 13 bases lining up with TRBD2. V was pared by 7 bases and J by 0 bases, with 3 bases of the junction left unmatched. This CDR3 has 16 amino acids. Germline V gene data show CDR1 as SNHLY and CDR2 as FYNNEI. This CDR3 reads CASTRLAGGSYNEQFF. The DNA of the CDR3 is TGTGCCAGCACCCGACTAGCGGGAGGCTCCTACAATGAGCAGTTCTTC. Based on the CDR3 plus reference TRBV2 and TRBJ2-1, the full variable domain is EPEVTQTPSHQVTQMGQEVILRCVPISNHLYFYWYRQILGQKVEFLVSFYNNEISEKSEIFDDQFSVERPDGSNFTLKIRSTKLEDSAMYFCASTRLAGGSYNEQFFGPGTRLTVL.

The chain carries TRBV15 and TRBJ2-6; D might be TRBD2 (5 bases). Germline-derived CDR1 and CDR2 are LNHNV and YYDKDF (reference sequence). V lost 5 bases to trimming and J lost 1 base, with 21 bases between them. The CDR3 is made up of 19 amino acids. The CDR3 sequence is CATSGLAPGRPSGANVLTF. The DNA of the CDR3 is TGTGCCACCAGCGGCTTAGCACCGGGGAGACCTTCTGGGGCCAACGTCCTGACTTTC.

This chain uses TRBV5-6 with TRBJ1-2; no reliable D call. Germline V CDR1 and CDR2: SGHDT, YYEEEE. V was cut by 5 bases and J by 6 bases, with 17 bases left in between. This CDR3 has 14 residues. CDR3 sequence reads: CASRTPGRVNGYTF. CDR3 bases: TGTGCCAGCAGGACCCCAGGTCGTGTGAATGGCTACACCTTC.

V and J are TRBV7-6 and TRBJ1-6; D remains ambiguous. There are 17 residues in the CDR3. The V and J ends lost 2 bases and 7 bases respectively, with 18 bases between them. Germline loops: CDR1 SGHVS, CDR2 FNYEAQ. CDR3 sequence (DNA): TGTGCCAGCAGCTTATTGCCGGGGTGGAAAAAAAATTCACCCCTCCACTTT. It yields the protein CASSLLPGWKKNSPLHF.

The rearrangement uses TRBV7-8 and TRBJ2-7; 9 bases are a match to TRBD1. Germline trimming cut 3 bases from V and 5 bases from J; bases unmatched to any gene: 5. Per germline, CDR1 SGHVS and CDR2 FQNEAQ. This CDR3 comprises 14 residues. The CDR3 DNA reads as TGTGCCAGCAGCTTCCGGACAGGGGACCACGAGCAGTACTTC. Translation gives CASSFRTGDHEQYF.